Listed below are T cell receptor beta chains from one sample, sequenced in a study of cytomegalovirus exposure and HLA in healthy donors. Sequencing was performed with immunoSEQ multiplex PCR; in TCRdb, only in-frame clones are kept and a portion is missing. The sample gives just over 60,000 clones, approximately 89% of which show up once; 1.4% to 1.5% is in the top ten. The specimen sequenced was PBMCs. These receptors all come from a man younger than 35 in good health and CMV-seronegative. Each CDR3 is given with its conserved first and last residue. Fields, in order: V gene, J gene, CDR3 protein.

v_call: TRBV29-1
j_call: TRBJ2-3
cdr3_aa: CSVEDPERGGTDTQYF

v_call: TRBV7-9
j_call: TRBJ1-2
cdr3_aa: CASSLQGRSYGYTF

v_call: TRBV7-4
j_call: TRBJ2-7
cdr3_aa: CASSAGQGYHEQYF

v_call: TRBV6-1
j_call: TRBJ1-4
cdr3_aa: CASMAKQGSREKLFF

v_call: TRBV28
j_call: TRBJ1-1
cdr3_aa: CATSTGRTGGTEAFF

v_call: TRBV11-2
j_call: TRBJ1-4
cdr3_aa: CASSPLKGQFNEKLFF

v_call: TRBV6-5
j_call: TRBJ2-1
cdr3_aa: CASSLEASSGDEQFF

v_call: TRBV7-8
j_call: TRBJ2-5
cdr3_aa: CASSLARSGGQETQYF

v_call: TRBV6-5
j_call: TRBJ1-2
cdr3_aa: CASSPQTGPYGYTF

v_call: TRBV9
j_call: TRBJ2-1
cdr3_aa: CASSPGLAGGYEQFF

v_call: TRBV5-1
j_call: TRBJ2-7
cdr3_aa: CASSVGTNYEQYF

v_call: TRBV2
j_call: TRBJ1-4
cdr3_aa: CASRYGTGSNEKLFF

v_call: TRBV7-9
j_call: TRBJ2-1
cdr3_aa: CASSLDPSGNEQFF

v_call: TRBV5-1
j_call: TRBJ2-7
cdr3_aa: CASSSGGTNEQYF

v_call: TRBV7-9
j_call: TRBJ2-2
cdr3_aa: CASSLVGASTGELFF

v_call: TRBV5-3
j_call: TRBJ2-1
cdr3_aa: CARSLIQHVSYNEQFF